Shown below are 18 T cell receptor beta chains from a single sample sequenced in a study of tumor and adjacent non-tumor tissue in lung cancer. The library came from three nested PCR rounds adapted from ARM-PCR protocols. TCRdb fed the multiplex PCR reads into MiXCR, producing one record per CDR3 protein. The table lists roughly 220,000 distinct CDR3 sequences, roughly 70% of them singletons. The template was RNA from unsorted bulk tissue. The sequenced sample was lung tumor tissue. All receptors derive from a man in his 60s with non-small cell lung cancer.

This clonotype appeared a few times. The genes are TRBV6-1 and TRBJ2-1, with D maybe TRBD1 (7 bases). V was clipped by 0 bases and J by 0 bases, with 12 bases between them. Germline V gives CDR1 MNHNS, CDR2 SASEGT. The CDR3 runs to 17 residues. The CDR3 protein is CASSEAQGGSSYNEQFF. The CDR3 coding sequence is TGTGCCAGCAGTGAAGCGCAGGGGGGAAGCTCCTACAATGAGCAGTTCTTC.

The chain joins TRBV7-9 to TRBJ2-2; D gene ambiguous. The CDR3 sequence is 14 residues long. Trimming pared 2 bases from V and 3 bases from J, leaving 7 bases between. Per the germline V gene, CDR1 is SEHNR and CDR2 is FQNEAQ (reference sequence). The CDR3 reads CASSLNSYTGELFF. CDR3 nucleotides: TGTGCCAGCAGCTTAAACAGCTACACCGGGGAGCTGTTTTTT.

In its sample, this clonotype ranks as medium-sized (0.01 to 0.1%). V is TRBV6-1 and J is TRBJ1-1; no definite D call. The V end lost 2 bases, the J end lost 10 bases, and 11 bases lay between the germline ends. From germline, CDR1 is MNHNS and CDR2 SASEGT. CDR3 size: 12 residues. CDR3 protein: CASSENTWRAFF. In nucleotides, the CDR3 is TGTGCCAGCAGTGAAAATACGTGGAGAGCTTTCTTT.

About this clonotype itself: This clone may be a read error of a much larger clone one base away. The chain has TRBV6-5 and TRBJ2-2; perhaps D is TRBD1 or TRBD2 (5 bases each). Looked up from germline, CDR1 is MNHEY and CDR2 is SVGAGI. The CDR3 spans 16 residues. With 2 bases removed from V and 6 bases from J, the gap between germline ends came to 16 bases. The CDR3 reads CASSYTGTLLPGELFF. CDR3 coding DNA: TGTGCCAGCAGTTACACCGGGACCCTCCTGCCCGGGGAGCTGTTTTTT.

The genes are TRBV11-2 and TRBJ1-2; the D gene is possibly TRBD1 (5 bases). The CDR3 covers 14 residues. V lost 7 bases and J lost 12, with 24 bases in between. Germline-derived CDR1 and CDR2 are SGHAT and FQNNGV. The CDR3 loop is CASNSGTARDDHTF. The CDR3 bases are TGTGCCAGCAACTCCGGGACGGCACGAGATGACCACACCTTC.

The table lists this clonotype with a few counts. The rearrangement uses TRBV29-1 and TRBJ2-5; D might be TRBD2 (5 bases). The CDR3 totals 14 residues. Germline values: CDR1 SQVTM, CDR2 ANQGSEA. The V and J ends lost 7 bases and 5 bases respectively, with 20 bases between them. CDR3 sequence (DNA): TGCAGCGCCGCCGGCATTCCACGAGGGGAGACCCAGTACTTC. Its translation is CSAAGIPRGETQYF.

Note on this clonotype: A much bigger clone sits one base away, suggesting this may be a read error. The chain links TRBV28 to TRBJ2-1, with 9 bases aligning to TRBD1. From germline, CDR1 is MDHEN and CDR2 SYDVKM. The CDR3 covers 15 residues. The CDR3 loop reads CASSKGQGHYNEHFF. Written as DNA, the CDR3 is TGTGCCAGCAGTAAAGGACAGGGGCACTACAATGAGCACTTCTTC.

V is TRBV20-1 and J is TRBJ1-4, with D possibly matching TRBD1 (5 bases). Germline V lookup: CDR1 DFQATT, CDR2 SNEGSKA (reference sequence). The CDR3 length is 14 residues. Trimming removed 4 bases at V and 4 bases at J, with 13 bases between. The CDR3 is CSATRDGDNEKLFF. In DNA, the CDR3 is TGCAGTGCTACCCGGGACGGAGATAATGAAAAACTGTTTTTT.

The chain links TRBV29-1 to TRBJ1-1, with D unclear. Between the trimmed V and J ends, which lost 6 bases and 1 base, there was a span of 12 bases. The CDR3 is 13 residues long. Germline values: CDR1 SQVTM, CDR2 ANQGSEA. The CDR3 region is CSVELPENTEAFF. The DNA for the CDR3 is TGCAGCGTCGAGCTGCCGGAGAACACTGAAGCTTTCTTT.

The chain uses TRBV5-5 and TRBJ2-1; TRBD2 agrees at 12 bases. The V gene end was trimmed by 4 bases and the J gene end by 8 bases; junction bases not matched to a gene: 7. Germline lookup yields CDR1 SGHKS and CDR2 YYEKEE (reference sequence). The CDR3 loop spans 15 amino acids. The CDR3 sequence: CASSERLAGVYEQFF. CDR3 sequence (DNA): TGTGCCAGCAGCGAGCGACTAGCGGGAGTTTATGAGCAGTTCTTC.

As regards this clonotype: It may be a read error: a sequence one base away is much more abundant. This chain joins TRBV6-2 or TRBV6-3 and TRBJ2-3; no clear D gene. Germline CDR1 and CDR2: MNHEY and SVGEGT. CDR3 length: 13 amino acids. V was pared by 2 bases and J by 6 bases, with 9 bases between. The CDR3 nucleotides are TGTGCCAGCAGTTACCCCTCCATCGATACGCAGTATTTT. This gives the protein CASSYPSIDTQYF.

V gene TRBV20-1 combines with J gene TRBJ1-1; D is perhaps TRBD1 (6 bases). CDR3 length: 13 amino acids. Germline CDR1 DFQATT, CDR2 SNEGSKA (reference sequence). CDR3 sequence (DNA): TGCAATGCCATGGGACAAGTGAACACTGAAGCTTTCTTT. Its translation: CNAMGQVNTEAFF.

This clonotype is a singleton in its sample. The V call is TRBV28, the J call TRBJ1-6, with a possible D match to TRBD1 (6 bases). This CDR3 comprises 15 residues. The V gene lost 6 bases and the J gene lost 8 bases, with 17 bases spanning the gap. Germline CDR1 and CDR2: MDHEN and SYDVKM. The CDR3 here is CASSKLQGRDSPLHF. The CDR3 nucleotides are TGTGCCAGCAGCAAACTTCAGGGGCGGGATTCACCCCTCCACTTT.

Of note for this clonotype: A single base separates this from a much larger clone, so it may be a read error. The chain is built from TRBV20-1 and TRBJ2-1, with D uncertain. The CDR3 covers 15 residues. Looked up from germline, CDR1 is DFQATT and CDR2 is SNEGSKA (reference sequence). V was trimmed by 4 bases and J by 3 bases, leaving 16 bases between them. The CDR3 reads CSAKSRLEVYNEQFF. The CDR3 DNA is TGCAGTGCTAAGTCCAGGCTGGAAGTCTACAATGAGCAGTTCTTC.

Details on this clonotype: A single base separates this from a much larger clone, so it may be a read error. V gene TRBV20-1 combines with J gene TRBJ1-1; D unresolved. Trimming removed 4 bases at V and 6 bases at J, with 9 bases between. This CDR3 is built from 11 residues. The germline V gene encodes CDR1 DFQATT and CDR2 SNEGSKA (reference sequence). CDR3 protein: CSAKGGPEAFF. CDR3 nucleotides: TGCAGTGCTAAAGGTGGCCCTGAAGCTTTCTTT.

This chain connects TRBV12-3 or TRBV12-4 to TRBJ2-2; 10 nucleotides align to TRBD1. CDR3 length equals 14 residues. The trim removed 6 bases at V and 6 bases at J, leaving 4 bases unmatched. This chain's CDR3 is CASRPGTGAGELFF. As DNA, the CDR3 is TGTGCCAGCAGACCTGGGACAGGGGCCGGGGAGCTGTTTTTT.

The chain links TRBV7-9 to TRBJ1-1, with a possible D match to TRBD1 (5 bases). Germline V gives CDR1 SEHNR, CDR2 FQNEAQ (reference sequence). The CDR3 consists of 13 residues. V shed 5 bases and J shed 4 bases, with 11 bases lying between them. The CDR3 spells CASSLQRGTEAFF. The DNA for the CDR3 is TGTGCCAGCAGCCTTCAGAGGGGCACTGAAGCTTTCTTT.

The chain uses TRBV6-6 and TRBJ2-5, with a weak D call TRBD2 (6 bases). Between the trimmed V and J ends, which lost 2 bases and 1 base, there was a span of 17 bases. Per germline, CDR1 MNHNY and CDR2 SVGAGI (reference sequence). The CDR3 sequence is 17 residues long. CDR3 DNA sequence: TGTGCCAGCAGTTACCTGTCCCCGGGGGTGGGCCAAGAGACCCAGTACTTC. This translates into CASSYLSPGVGQETQYF.